This entry describes one T cell receptor beta chain. Antigen: not known. This record comes from a study of OX40 agonist ivuxolimab in advanced cancers. Study information: With a range of roughly 23 to 79, age averaged about 59 years, and 65% to 90% were male.

Germline CDR1 is WNHNN and CDR2 is SYGVQD (reference sequence). The CDR3 covers 14 residues. V lost 6 bases, J lost 3 bases, and 6 bases stayed unmatched. Measured with immunoSEQ multiplex PCR; TCRdb has only the in-frame clones, and not every one. This sample has 130,000 or so clones, with 93% found just once. The study, taken as a whole, reports: Nonresponders, in some cases, also had low normalized T-cell clonal expansion.

The clonotype comes from an adult with an advanced solid tumor such as melanoma, head and neck, liver or kidney cancer. This sample comprised CD4+ or CD8+ T cells sorted from blood, obtained in a trial of the OX40 agonist ivuxolimab. V and J are TRBV10-1 and TRBJ1-2; TRBD1 aligns across 8 bases. This CDR3 is CASSRQGTYYGYTF. DNA of the CDR3: TGCGCCAGCAGCCGACAGGGGACATACTATGGCTACACCTTC.